The present T cell receptor beta chain was sequenced within a study of blood T cell repertoires in COVID-19. Study overall: The United States, Italy and Spain provided the acute and convalescent COVID-19 samples.

Per the original data handling: Cell counts per sample came from amplifying reference gene primers. Using immunoSEQ multiplex PCR, the repertoire was profiled, and TCRdb retains in-frame clones only, with some absent. Clonal size and the V and J genes are those of that table, whereas D and trimming came from the DNA. The sample lists some 180,000 clones, approximately 89% occurring once. V shed 7 bases, J shed 2 bases, and the junction held 8 bases outside the gene matches. The CDR3 contains 16 residues. Per germline, CDR1 LNHDA and CDR2 SQIVND (reference sequence). The chain joins TRBV19 to TRBJ2-1, with TRBD2 identical over 10 bases. The sample taken for sequencing was peripheral blood. This clonotype was sampled from an older woman with acute or convalescent COVID-19. The CDR3 loop is CASKPLLAGTYNEQFF. The CDR3 nucleotides read TGTGCCAGTAAGCCATTACTAGCGGGAACCTACAATGAGCAGTTCTTC.